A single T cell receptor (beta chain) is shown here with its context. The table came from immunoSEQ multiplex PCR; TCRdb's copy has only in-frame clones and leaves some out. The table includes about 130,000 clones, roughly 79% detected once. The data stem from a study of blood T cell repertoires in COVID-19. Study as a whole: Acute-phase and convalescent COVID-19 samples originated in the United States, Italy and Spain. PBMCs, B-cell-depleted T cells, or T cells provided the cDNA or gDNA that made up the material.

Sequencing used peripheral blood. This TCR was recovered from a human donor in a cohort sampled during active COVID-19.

The CDR3 loop is CASSQDLISGTFQETQYF. DNA of the CDR3: TGTGCCAGCAGCCAAGATCTTATTAGCGGGACCTTTCAAGAGACCCAGTACTTC. This sequence joins TRBV3-1 (or the pseudogene TRBV3-2) and TRBJ2-5; 8 bases are shared with TRBD2. Germline CDR1 LGHDT, CDR2 YNNKEL (reference sequence). This CDR3 spans 18 amino acids. Losses at the gene ends were 0 bases for V and 2 bases for J; bases not matched to a gene: 11.